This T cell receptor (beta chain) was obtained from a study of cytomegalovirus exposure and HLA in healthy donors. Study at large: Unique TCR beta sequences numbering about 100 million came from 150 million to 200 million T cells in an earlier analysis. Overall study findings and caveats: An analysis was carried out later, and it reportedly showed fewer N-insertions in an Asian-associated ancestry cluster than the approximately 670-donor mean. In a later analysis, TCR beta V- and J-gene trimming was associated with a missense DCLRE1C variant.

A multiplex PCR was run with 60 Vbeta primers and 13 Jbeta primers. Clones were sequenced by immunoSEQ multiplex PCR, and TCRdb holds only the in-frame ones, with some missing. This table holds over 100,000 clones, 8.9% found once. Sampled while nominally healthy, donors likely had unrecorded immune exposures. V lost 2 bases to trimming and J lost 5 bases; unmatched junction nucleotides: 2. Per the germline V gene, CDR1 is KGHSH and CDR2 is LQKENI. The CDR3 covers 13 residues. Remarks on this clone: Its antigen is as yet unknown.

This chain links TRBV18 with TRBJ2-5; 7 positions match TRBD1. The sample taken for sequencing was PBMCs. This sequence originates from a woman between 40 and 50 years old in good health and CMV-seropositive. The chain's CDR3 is CASSPETGETQYF. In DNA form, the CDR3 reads TGTGCCAGCTCACCAGAGACAGGGGAGACCCAGTACTTC.